The TCR beta chain under discussion was sequenced for a study of blood T cell repertoires in COVID-19. Across the whole study: Spain, Italy and the United States supplied samples that represented acute and convalescent COVID-19. From T cells, B-cell-depleted T cells, or PBMCs came the material, which was cDNA or gDNA.

Generated by immunoSEQ multiplex PCR, the TCRdb table keeps only in-frame clones and is missing some. Here the sample spans fewer than 250,000 clones, 88% being singletons. CDR1 and CDR2 from the germline V gene are KGHSH and LQKENI. The CDR3 covers 15 residues. V lost 6 bases, J lost 4 bases, and 6 bases stayed unmatched. The sample consisted of peripheral blood. J is TRBJ2-2 and V is TRBV18, with 9 nucleotides matching TRBD1. The sequence was collected from a man between 65 and 79 years old with acute or convalescent COVID-19. The CDR3 is CASSQGQGSTGELFF. The CDR3 bases are TGTGCCAGCTCCCAGGGACAGGGCTCCACCGGGGAGCTGTTTTTT.